The 21 T cell receptor beta chains reported below all come from one sample, sequenced in a study of shared clonotypes between healthy human individuals. Using immunoSEQ multiplex PCR, the repertoire was profiled, and TCRdb retains in-frame clones only, with some absent. The profile shows around 2.3 million clones, around 95% of them singletons. The sample taken for sequencing was naive CD4+ T cells sorted from blood. Sample subset: CD45RA+ positively selected. These receptor sequences come from a man between 18 and 35 years old in good health.

The rearrangement joins TRBV28 to TRBJ1-5; D is uncertain. Trimming cost V 2 bases and J 4 bases, with 9 bases left between them. CDR1 and CDR2 (germline): MDHEN, SYDVKM. This CDR3 is built from 14 residues. CDR3 in DNA: TGTGCCAGCAGTTTACTGTCCGGGAATCAGCCCCAGCATTTT. Translated, it gives CASSLLSGNQPQHF.

This clone was observed a single time. Other DNA sequences in this specimen translate into the identical CDR3. CDR3 in amino acids: CASSPQGTNQPQHF. The CDR3 DNA sequence: TGTGCCAGCTCACCACAGGGTACCAATCAGCCCCAGCATTTT. The chain joins TRBV18 to TRBJ1-5; D gene unclear. This CDR3 is built from 14 residues. V was clipped by 1 base and J by 3 bases, with 7 bases between them. Germline values: CDR1 KGHSH, CDR2 LQKENI.

This sequence joins TRBV28 and TRBJ1-1, with 7 bases lining up with TRBD1. Unmatched junction bases numbered 11, after V lost 2 bases and J lost 8 bases. Germline CDR1 and CDR2: MDHEN and SYDVKM. The CDR3 runs 15 residues. The CDR3 sequence is CASSLKGGGQGEAFF. The CDR3 DNA reads TGTGCCAGCAGTTTAAAAGGGGGCGGCCAAGGGGAAGCTTTCTTT.

The J gene is TRBJ2-7, the V gene TRBV30; D remains ambiguous. V was cut by 0 bases and J by 2 bases, with 8 bases left in between. This CDR3 comprises 13 residues. Germline CDR1 and CDR2: GTSNPN and SVGIG (reference sequence). As DNA, the CDR3 is TGTGCCTGGAGTGTGGCAATGACCTACGAGCAGTACTTC. Amino acids: CAWSVAMTYEQYF.

The V call is TRBV6-5, the J call TRBJ2-2, with 7 bases lining up with TRBD1. The CDR3 loop spans 15 amino acids. Trimming at V came to 4 bases and at J to 5 bases, leaving 7 bases not matched to a gene. Germline CDR1 and CDR2: MNHEY and SVGAGI. The CDR3: CASSLQGGGTGELFF. The DNA for the CDR3 is TGTGCCAGCAGTTTGCAAGGGGGCGGGACCGGGGAGCTGTTTTTT.

This clone was picked up one time. The chain is built from TRBV12-5 and TRBJ1-4, with unresolved D. Germline V lookup: CDR1 LGHNT, CDR2 FRNRAP. V lost 7 bases and J lost 8, with 14 bases in between. CDR3 length equals 13 residues. DNA of the CDR3: TGTGCTAGTGACCCTCCCTCTTGGGAAAAACTGTTTTTT. Its translation: CASDPPSWEKLFF.

A word on this clone: This same CDR3 is encoded by further DNA sequences in the sample. The chain combines TRBV18 with TRBJ2-5; D is unclear. Germline CDR1 reads KGHSH; CDR2 reads LQKENI. V lost 3 bases and J lost 1, with 6 bases in between. This CDR3 has 13 residues. CDR3 nucleotides: TGTGCCAGCTCACCTCAGGCCCAAGAGACCCAGTACTTC. It specifies CASSPQAQETQYF.

In its sample, this clone was seen once. The chain is built from TRBV6-5 and TRBJ2-7; a possible D gene is TRBD1 (6 bases). The length of the CDR3 is 14 residues. With 0 bases removed from V and 4 bases from J, the gap between germline ends came to 10 bases. In germline, CDR1 is MNHEY, CDR2 SVGAGI. The CDR3 region is CASSYSTQGYEQYF. The CDR3 region has the DNA TGTGCCAGCAGTTACTCGACGCAGGGGTACGAGCAGTACTTC.

CDR3 amino acids: CASSIGMGTGSGYTF. The CDR3 DNA follows: TGTGCCAGTAGTATCGGTATGGGGACAGGCAGTGGCTACACCTTC. The rearrangement links TRBV19 to TRBJ1-2; 8 bases fit TRBD1. There are 15 residues in the CDR3. The trim removed 3 bases at V and 7 bases at J, leaving 10 bases unmatched. The V gene's germline CDR1 is LNHDA and CDR2 SQIVND (reference sequence).

The chain has TRBV5-1 and TRBJ1-2; the match to TRBD1 covers 7 bases. Germline CDR1 is SGHRS and CDR2 is YFSETQ. V was pared by 6 bases and J by 3 bases, with 8 bases of the junction left unmatched. This CDR3 has 14 residues. The CDR3 sequence is CASNSAGQDYGYTF. In DNA form, the CDR3 reads TGCGCCAGCAACTCGGCCGGACAGGACTATGGCTACACCTTC.

This clone was seen once. The chain combines TRBV2 with TRBJ1-1; D unresolved. Germline CDR1 is SNHLY and CDR2 is FYNNEI. V was trimmed by 1 base and J by 4 bases, leaving 10 bases between them. The CDR3 is 14 residues long. The CDR3 region has the DNA TGTGCCAGCAGTGAAGGGCCAGCGGCCACTGAAGCTTTCTTT. Amino acid sequence: CASSEGPAATEAFF.

J is TRBJ2-5 and V is TRBV12-5; no definite D call. Germline CDR1 reads LGHNT; CDR2 reads FRNRAP. The germline V and J ends were trimmed by 6 bases and 2 bases, with 10 bases remaining between them. The CDR3 runs to 13 residues. CDR3 nucleotide sequence: TGTGCTAGTGGCCTCAGGAATCAAGAGACCCAGTACTTC. Its translation: CASGLRNQETQYF.

The chain has TRBV6-1 and TRBJ2-1, with 7 bases aligning to TRBD1. Looked up from germline, CDR1 is MNHNS and CDR2 is SASEGT. J lost 9 bases, V lost 6 bases, and 11 bases had no gene match. The CDR3 has 14 amino acids. Here the CDR3 DNA reads TGTGCCAGCAGAAGACAGGGAATGGGTGGTGAGCAGTTCTTC. Protein sequence: CASRRQGMGGEQFF.

The J gene is TRBJ2-7, the V gene TRBV10-1, with D unresolved. Germline V lookup: CDR1 WNHNN, CDR2 SYGVQD (reference sequence). This CDR3 has 13 amino acids. Trimming cost V 8 bases and J 5 bases, with 16 bases left between them. Written as DNA, the CDR3 is TGCGCCAGCCCCCCCGGGTATGACCACGAGCAGTACTTC. Translating it yields CASPPGYDHEQYF.

The rearrangement joins TRBV5-8 to TRBJ1-3; possible D gene TRBD1, 5 bases. The ends were cut back, 4 bases at V and 2 bases at J, with 10 bases in the middle. The CDR3 length is 14 residues. CDR1 is SGHTS, CDR2 YDEGEE, per germline. The CDR3 is CASSHDRTGNTIYF. The CDR3 DNA reads TGTGCCAGCAGCCACGACAGAACTGGAAACACCATATATTTT. The whole variable domain, filled in from reference TRBV5-8 and TRBJ1-3, reads EAGVTQSPTHLIKTRGQQATLRCSPISGHTSVYWYQQALGLGLQFLLWYDEGEERNRGNFPPRFSGRQFPNYSSELNVNALELEDSALYLCASSHDRTGNTIYFGEGSWLTVV.

The chain has TRBV6-1 and TRBJ2-1; D may correspond to TRBD1 or TRBD2 (5 bases each). Germline CDR1 MNHNS, CDR2 SASEGT. Trimming pared 6 bases from V and 8 bases from J, leaving 11 bases between. The CDR3 runs to 12 residues. CDR3 in DNA: TGTGCCAGCAGATTTATGGGGGATGAGCAGTTCTTC. As protein: CASRFMGDEQFF.

The table lists this clone with a few counts. The rearrangement uses TRBV5-4 and TRBJ2-3, with 10 bases matching TRBD1. V shed 4 bases and J 5 bases; nucleotides not matched to a gene: 4. Germline assignment: CDR1 SGHNT and CDR2 YYREEE (reference sequence). This CDR3 contains 14 residues. The CDR3 DNA sequence: TGTGCCAGCAGCCCGGGACAGGGGAGAGATACGCAGTATTTT. This translates into CASSPGQGRDTQYF. Full variable domain (outside the CDR3, taken from reference TRBV5-4 and TRBJ2-3): ETGVTQSPTHLIKTRGQQVTLRCSSQSGHNTVSWYQQALGQGPQFIFQYYREEENGRGNFPPRFSGLQFPNYSSELNVNALELDDSALYLCASSPGQGRDTQYFGPGTRLTVL.

The chain has TRBV27 and TRBJ1-5, with TRBD1 matching over 9 bases. The CDR3 length is 15 residues. V shed 5 bases and J 4 bases; nucleotides not matched to a gene: 6. Germline V lookup: CDR1 MNHEY, CDR2 SMNVEV (reference sequence). The DNA for the CDR3 is TGTGCCAGCAGTCCAACAGGGGGCGCGAATCAGCCCCAGCATTTT. Encoded protein: CASSPTGGANQPQHF.

Of note for this clone: At the DNA level, this CDR3 is encoded by other sequences in the same sample as well. J is TRBJ1-1 and V is TRBV29-1; no reliable D call. CDR1 and CDR2 from the germline V gene are SQVTM and ANQGSEA. The CDR3 has 11 amino acids. V lost 4 bases, J lost 0 bases, and 3 bases lay in between. CDR3 sequence: CSVVVNTEAFF. The CDR3 DNA reads as TGCAGCGTTGTTGTGAACACTGAAGCTTTCTTT.

The chain links TRBV30 to TRBJ1-1; maybe TRBD1 (6 bases). The CDR3 extends over 13 amino acids. V lost 4 bases and J lost 2, with 11 bases in between. The germline CDR1 and CDR2 sequences are GTSNPN and SVGIG (reference sequence). CDR3 protein: CAWKPGANTEAFF. In DNA form, the CDR3 reads TGTGCCTGGAAGCCGGGGGCTAACACTGAAGCTTTCTTT.

The chain combines TRBV2 with TRBJ2-7; TRBD2 is a possible D gene (5 bases). This CDR3 contains 16 residues. The germline V and J ends were trimmed by 1 base and 2 bases, with 15 bases remaining between them. Germline CDR1 and CDR2: SNHLY and FYNNEI. CDR3 nucleotide sequence: TGTGCCAGCAGTGAAGTGGGGAGTAACCCAACCTACGAGCAGTACTTC. It is translated as CASSEVGSNPTYEQYF.